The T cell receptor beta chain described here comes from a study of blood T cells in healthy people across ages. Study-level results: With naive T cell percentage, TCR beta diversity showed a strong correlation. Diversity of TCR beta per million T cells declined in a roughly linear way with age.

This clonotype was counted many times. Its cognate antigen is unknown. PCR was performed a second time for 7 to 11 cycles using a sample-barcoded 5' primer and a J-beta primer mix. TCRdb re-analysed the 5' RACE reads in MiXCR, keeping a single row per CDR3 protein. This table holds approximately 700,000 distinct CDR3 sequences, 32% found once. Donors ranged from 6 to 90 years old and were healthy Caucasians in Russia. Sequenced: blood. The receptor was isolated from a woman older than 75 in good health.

In nucleotides, the CDR3 is TGCGCCAGCAGCTCGGTGACAGGCACAGATACGCAGTATTTT. This gives the protein CASSSVTGTDTQYF. The rearrangement links TRBV5-1 to TRBJ2-3, with D possibly being TRBD1 (5 bases). The germline CDR1 and CDR2 sequences are SGHRS and YFSETQ. Trimming took 3 bases from V and 1 from J, leaving 9 bases between them. The CDR3 sequence is 14 residues long.